Here is one TCR beta chain with its context. Without the conserved terminal phenylalanine or tryptophan, this CDR3 likely stems from a read error. The DNA is left out, because the CDR3 cannot be placed on it with certainty; the CDR3 is given as TCRdb lists it. The sample is drawn from a study of blood T cells in healthy people across ages. Including both end residues, the CDR3 is 13 amino acids long. Germline loops: CDR1 DFQATT, CDR2 SNEGSKA (reference sequence). A second 7 to 11 cycle PCR used barcoded and J-beta primers. MiXCR, run by TCRdb on the 5' RACE reads, gives a single entry per CDR3 protein. The data contain approximately 800,000 distinct CDR3 sequences, just under 25% of them singletons. In terms of origin and age, donors were healthy Caucasian individuals from Russia aged 6 to 90. Another study also made use of these data, one on T cells of mothers and their children.

The sample consisted of blood. This clonotype was obtained from a boy aged 5-17 years in good health. The J gene is TRBJ2-3, the V gene TRBV20-1. The CDR3 region is CSARADPTDTQNL.